The rows below give T cell receptor beta chains drawn from one sample of a study of human T cells and chemical hapten exposure. In TCRdb, the RACE reads were re-called with MiXCR into one record per CDR3 protein. The data contain tens of thousands of distinct CDR3 sequences, roughly a tenth of them singletons. The source material was whole blood, sampled in connection with sensitization to the hapten diphenylcyclopropenone (DPC). Receptors originate from a woman in her twenties or thirties with alopecia areata. Some clones in this sample may be carry-over from other donors' samples. CDR3s include the opening cysteine and the closing phenylalanine or tryptophan. D genes are given only for firm matches. Clone size appears in some rows only: once, few, many, or a class for an expanded clone.

TRBV7-9	many	TRBJ1-5	-	CASSLPSQPQHF	TGTGCCAGCAGCTTACCAAGTCAGCCCCAGCATTTT
TRBV7-2	few	TRBJ2-5	-	CASSWATQETQYF	TGTGCCAGCAGTTGGGCGACTCAAGAGACCCAGTACTTC
TRBV28	many	TRBJ1-1	-	CASSLEGRIWGAFF	TGTGCCAGCAGTTTAGAGGGCAGGATATGGGGAGCTTTCTTT
TRBV20-1	-	TRBJ2-4	TRBD2	CSARPGLAGDIQYF	TGCAGTGCTAGACCGGGACTAGCCGGGGACATTCAGTACTTC
TRBV2	few	TRBJ2-1	TRBD2	CASSSFWTSGRDVDEQFF	TGTGCCAGCAGTTCTTTCTGGACTAGCGGGAGGGATGTCGATGAGCAGTTCTTC
TRBV6-6	many	TRBJ2-2	-	CASSLRESTGELFF	TGTGCCAGCAGTCTGCGGGAAAGCACCGGGGAGCTGTTTTTT
TRBV12-3/TRBV12-4	-	TRBJ2-1	TRBD2	CASSPGTSGGPRKFF	TGTGCCAGCAGCCCCGGGACTAGCGGGGGCCCTAGGAAGTTCTTC
TRBV29-1	many	TRBJ2-3	-	CSVESRGGTDTQYF	TGCAGCGTTGAGAGCAGGGGCGGCACAGATACGCAGTATTTT
TRBV29-1	few	TRBJ2-1	TRBD2	CSVEGTSGRAFDEQFF	TGCAGCGTTGAAGGGACTAGCGGGAGGGCCTTCGATGAGCAGTTCTTC
TRBV28	many	TRBJ1-1	-	CASSLPANTEAFF	TGTGCCAGCAGTTTGCCGGCGAACACTGAAGCTTTCTTT
TRBV20-1	many	TRBJ2-2	TRBD2	CSAAGSGAANTGELFF	TGCAGTGCAGCGGGTAGCGGGGCCGCGAACACCGGGGAGCTGTTTTTT
TRBV7-8	few	TRBJ2-3	TRBD2	CASQRGGGRTDTQYF	TGTGCCAGCCAACGGGGCGGGGGGAGGACAGATACGCAGTATTTT
TRBV6-5	many	TRBJ1-1	-	CASSYGRFGNTEAFF	TGTGCCAGCAGTTACGGAAGATTCGGGAACACTGAAGCTTTCTTT
TRBV29-1	many	TRBJ1-2	-	CSFWSYGYTF	TGCAGCTTTTGGAGCTATGGCTACACCTTC
TRBV11-3	few	TRBJ2-1	TRBD2	CASSLTSGGADEQFF	TGTGCCAGCAGCCTTACTAGCGGGGGGGCCGATGAGCAGTTCTTC
TRBV29-1	once	TRBJ1-1	TRBD1	CSGRQGTNTEAFF	TGCAGCGGCCGACAGGGGACCAACACTGAAGCTTTCTTT
TRBV3-1	-	TRBJ2-5	TRBD2	CASRHTSGSRETQYF	TGTGCCAGCAGACACACTAGCGGGAGTCGAGAGACCCAGTACTTC
TRBV7-2	many	TRBJ1-1	-	CASSLHVNTEAFF	TGTGCCAGCAGCTTACACGTGAACACTGAAGCTTTCTTT
TRBV7-8	few	TRBJ2-5	-	CASSLIGLSETQYF	TGTGCCAGCAGCTTAATTGGACTCTCGGAGACCCAGTACTTC
TRBV6-6	many	TRBJ1-2	-	CASSYVADLSFNYGYTF	TGTGCCAGCAGTTACGTGGCAGATTTGAGCTTTAACTATGGCTACACCTTC
TRBV7-8	many	TRBJ2-2	-	CASSLRGRGGANTGELFF	TGTGCCAGCAGCTTACGAGGGCGAGGAGGGGCGAACACCGGGGAGCTGTTTTTT
TRBV6-6	many	TRBJ1-1	-	CASSYPVGGQRNTEAFF	TGTGCCAGCAGTTACCCGGTCGGTGGGCAGCGAAACACTGAAGCTTTCTTT
TRBV21-1	many	TRBJ2-3	-	CASSKVPRPGNTQYF	TGTGCCAGCAGCAAAGTCCCGCGTCCGGGAAATACGCAGTATTTT
TRBV7-2	-	TRBJ2-4	TRBD2	CASSLGPPSGGAGDIQYF	TGTGCCAGCAGCTTAGGACCCCCTAGCGGGGGGGCTGGGGACATTCAGTACTTC
TRBV28	-	TRBJ1-4	-	CASSTTSTNEKLFF	TGTGCCAGCAGTACGACATCAACTAATGAAAAACTGTTTTTT
TRBV29-1	-	TRBJ1-1	-	CSGIYFSTEAFF	TGCAGCGGCATATATTTTAGCACTGAAGCTTTCTTT
TRBV7-9	few	TRBJ2-6	-	CASSLALATASGANVLTF	TGTGCCAGCAGCTTAGCGCTGGCGACGGCCTCTGGGGCCAACGTCCTGACTTTC
TRBV28	once	TRBJ1-1	-	CASIKMNTEAFF	TGTGCCAGCATCAAGATGAACACTGAAGCTTTCTTT
TRBV28	many	TRBJ1-1	TRBD1	CATGQGGTEAFF	TGTGCCACTGGCCAGGGGGGTACTGAAGCTTTCTTT
TRBV6-5	few	TRBJ1-3	-	CASSKKTQGYSGNTIYF	TGTGCCAGCAGTAAGAAAACCCAGGGGTACTCTGGAAACACCATATATTTT
TRBV5-1	many	TRBJ2-1	TRBD1	CASSQGQGGYNEQFF	TGCGCCAGCAGCCAAGGACAGGGAGGCTACAATGAGCAGTTCTTC
TRBV28	-	TRBJ2-3	-	CASSKALLTDTQYF	TGTGCCAGCTCTAAGGCCCTCCTTACAGATACGCAGTATTTT
TRBV7-3	many	TRBJ1-1	-	CASSLTITGEAFF	TGTGCCAGCAGCTTAACTATAACAGGGGAAGCTTTCTTT
TRBV9	few	TRBJ2-1	TRBD2	CASSSRLAGWDNEQFF	TGTGCCAGCAGCTCCCGACTAGCGGGTTGGGACAATGAGCAGTTCTTC
TRBV28	many	TRBJ1-2	-	CASSSQVYGYTF	TGTGCCAGCAGTTCACAGGTCTATGGCTACACCTTC
TRBV9	many	TRBJ1-1	-	CASSVAAGTEAFF	TGTGCCAGCAGCGTAGCGGCGGGGACTGAAGCTTTCTTT
TRBV11-2	many	TRBJ2-1	-	CASSLADSNNEQFF	TGTGCCAGCAGCTTAGCCGACTCCAACAATGAGCAGTTCTTC
TRBV15	few	TRBJ2-3	-	CATSRVPRGHPTDTQYF	TGTGCCACCAGCAGAGTCCCCAGAGGCCACCCCACAGATACGCAGTATTTT
TRBV5-1	many	TRBJ2-7	-	CASSLDLEQYF	TGCGCCAGCAGCTTGGACCTCGAGCAGTACTTC
TRBV29-1	many	TRBJ2-2	-	CSVVSDATGELFF	TGCAGCGTTGTTAGTGATGCGACCGGGGAGCTGTTTTTT
TRBV9	many	TRBJ2-2	-	CASSATLLTGELFF	TGTGCCAGCAGCGCCACCCTATTAACCGGGGAGCTGTTTTTT
TRBV27	many	TRBJ2-7	-	CASSLGLFAGGYEQYF	TGTGCCAGCAGTCTAGGACTTTTTGCCGGTGGCTACGAGCAGTACTTC
TRBV6-2/TRBV6-3	-	TRBJ1-6	-	CASSYSGVQDRILSPLHF	TGTGCCAGCAGTTACTCGGGGGTTCAAGACAGGATCCTTTCACCCCTCCACTTT
TRBV10-3	once	TRBJ2-7	-	CAISESTKGPEQYF	TGTGCCATCAGTGAGTCGACCAAGGGCCCCGAGCAGTACTTC
TRBV5-8	-	TRBJ2-5	-	CASSSRQQETQYF	TGTGCCAGCAGCTCCCGACAGCAAGAGACCCAGTACTTC
TRBV28	-	TRBJ1-2	-	CASSWGTAYYGYTF	TGTGCCAGCAGTTGGGGAACAGCTTACTATGGCTACACCTTC
TRBV6-5	many	TRBJ2-1	-	CASSPASRGNEQFF	TGTGCCAGCAGTCCGGCCAGTCGGGGCAATGAGCAGTTCTTC
TRBV5-1	many	TRBJ2-7	-	CASSWWSGRSPYEQYF	TGCGCCAGCAGCTGGTGGAGCGGCAGAAGTCCCTACGAGCAGTACTTC